This entry lists 5 T cell receptor beta chains sequenced from one sample in a study of cytomegalovirus exposure and HLA in healthy donors. The primer mix had 60 Vbeta and 13 Jbeta primers. Libraries were prepared by immunoSEQ multiplex PCR; TCRdb keeps only in-frame clonotypes and omits some of them. The sample comprises 210,000 or so clones, about 89% of which are singletons, and approximately 1% rests with the top ten. The sample consisted of PBMCs. The receptors were gathered from a woman aged 18-35 years in good health and CMV-seronegative.

In this sample, this clone turned up a few times. This sequence joins TRBV5-1 and TRBJ1-1; D is ambiguous. CDR1 is SGHRS and CDR2 is YFSETQ in the germline V gene. The CDR3 spans 14 residues. The V end was cut by 4 bases, the J end by 6 bases, with 16 bases between. This CDR3 is CASSLDSAGPEAFF. CDR3 nucleotides: TGCGCCAGCAGCCTCGATTCAGCTGGGCCTGAAGCTTTCTTT.

In this sample, this clone turned up once. The V and J genes are TRBV4-3 and TRBJ2-1; D not certain. CDR3 length equals 16 residues. Deletions cut 0 bases from V and 0 bases from J, with 9 bases between. Germline V gene lookup returns CDR1 LGHNA and CDR2 YSLEER. This CDR3 reads CASSQDRVLSYNEQFF. CDR3 bases: TGCGCCAGCAGCCAAGATCGAGTCCTCTCCTACAATGAGCAGTTCTTC.

J is TRBJ2-1 and V is TRBV7-8, with 14 bases that match TRBD2. V shed 5 bases and J 4 bases; nucleotides not matched to a gene: 4. The CDR3 spans 16 residues. From germline, CDR1 is SGHVS and CDR2 FQNEAQ. CDR3 in amino acids: CASSGTSGGPYNEQFF. The CDR3 DNA reads as TGTGCCAGCAGCGGGACTAGCGGGGGCCCGTACAATGAGCAGTTCTTC.

The V gene is TRBV4-3, the J gene TRBJ2-7; possible D gene TRBD2, 7 bases. Trimming left V 4 bases short and J 0 bases short, with 22 bases between. Germline assignment: CDR1 LGHNA and CDR2 YSLEER. The CDR3 totals 18 residues. CDR3 region: CASSLVIARGPSSYEQYF. The DNA for the CDR3 is TGCGCCAGCAGCCTCGTAATAGCGCGGGGGCCAAGCTCCTACGAGCAGTACTTC.

V is TRBV6-1 and J is TRBJ2-7, with 9 nucleotides matching TRBD1. Germline CDR1 is MNHNS and CDR2 is SASEGT. CDR3 length: 15 amino acids. V dropped 6 bases and J dropped 4; count of bases not matched to a gene: 10. CDR3 nucleotides: TGTGCCAGCAGAGGAACCGGGACAGGGCTATACGAGCAGTACTTC. Translating gives CASRGTGTGLYEQYF.